This T cell receptor (beta chain) was identified in a study of T cell repertoires in cytomegalovirus infection. About the research overall: Recently identified HLA-C-restricted CMV epitopes were among the peptides used. Both CMV infection and a matching HLA type were indicated by public TCR beta signatures.

The study's findings and limits: Cumulative public TCR beta family frequency identified CMV carriers with the relevant HLA. Dominating the ex vivo response were HLA-C-restricted CMV-specific TCR beta clonotypes.

The CDR3 extends over 16 amino acids. Trimming cost V 5 bases and J 4 bases; bases outside gene matches: 8. Germline assignment: CDR1 SGHTA and CDR2 FQGNSA. This clonotype was seen many times. Its antigen is not identified. TCRdb re-analysed the reads in MiXCR, keeping a single row per CDR3 protein. This sample carries more than 250,000 distinct CDR3 sequences, approximately 25% of them seen once, and the ten largest clones take roughly 13%. The specimen was cultured PBMCs, collected from culture after CMV antigen stimulation. This chain joins TRBV7-2 and TRBJ1-6; 7 bases align to TRBD1. The receptor comes from a human donor in good health (CMV status not recorded). Some clones in this sample may be carry-over from other donors' samples. The CDR3 sequence: CASSARRTGYNSPLHF. The CDR3 DNA is TGTGCCAGCAGCGCAAGGAGGACAGGTTATAATTCACCCCTCCACTTT. The complete variable domain, with remaining parts taken from reference TRBV7-2 and TRBJ1-6, reads GAGVSQSPSNKVTEKGKDVELRCDPISGHTALYWYRQSLGQGLEFLIYFQGNSAPDKSGLPSDRFSAERTGGSVSTLTIQRTQQEDSAVYLCASSARRTGYNSPLHFGNGTRLTVT.